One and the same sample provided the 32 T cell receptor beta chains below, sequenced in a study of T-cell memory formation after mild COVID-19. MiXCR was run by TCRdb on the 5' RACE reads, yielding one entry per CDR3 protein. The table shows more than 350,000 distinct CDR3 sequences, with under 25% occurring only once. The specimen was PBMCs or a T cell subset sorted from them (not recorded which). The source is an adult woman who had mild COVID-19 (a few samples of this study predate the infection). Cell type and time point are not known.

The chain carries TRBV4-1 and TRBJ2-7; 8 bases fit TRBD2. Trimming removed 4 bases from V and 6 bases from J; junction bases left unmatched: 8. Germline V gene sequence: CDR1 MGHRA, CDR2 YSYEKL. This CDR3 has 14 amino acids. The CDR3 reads CASSPLGLVGEQYF. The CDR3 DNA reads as TGCGCCAGCAGCCCCCTGGGACTAGTGGGCGAGCAGTACTTC.

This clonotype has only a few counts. The CDR3 nucleotides are TGTGCCAGCAGTTTTCGGCAGGAGGGGTGGGATGAGCAGTTCTTC. This translates into CASSFRQEGWDEQFF. The chain joins TRBV12-3 or TRBV12-4 to TRBJ2-1, with D maybe TRBD2 (6 bases). The length of the CDR3 is 15 residues. V lost 3 bases and J 8 bases, leaving 17 bases between the germline ends.

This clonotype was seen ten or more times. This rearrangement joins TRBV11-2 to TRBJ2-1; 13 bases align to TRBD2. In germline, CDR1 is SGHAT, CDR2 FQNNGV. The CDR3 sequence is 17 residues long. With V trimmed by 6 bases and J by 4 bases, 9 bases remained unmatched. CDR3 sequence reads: CASRGLAGELGYNEQFF. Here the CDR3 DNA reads TGTGCCAGCAGAGGACTAGCGGGAGAGCTAGGTTACAATGAGCAGTTCTTC.

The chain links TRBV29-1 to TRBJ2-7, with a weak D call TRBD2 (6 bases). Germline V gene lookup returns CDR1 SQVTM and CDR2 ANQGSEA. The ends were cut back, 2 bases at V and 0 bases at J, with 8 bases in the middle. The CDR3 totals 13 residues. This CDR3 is CSVELARSYEQYF. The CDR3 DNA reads TGCAGCGTTGAACTAGCGCGCTCCTACGAGCAGTACTTC.

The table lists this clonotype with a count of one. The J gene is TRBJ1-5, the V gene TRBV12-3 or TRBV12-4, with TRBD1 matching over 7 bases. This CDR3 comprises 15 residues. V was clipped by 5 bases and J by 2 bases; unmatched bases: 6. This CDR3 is CASSKGGERNQPQHF. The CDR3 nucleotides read TGTGCCAGCAGTAAAGGGGGCGAGCGCAATCAGCCCCAGCATTTT.

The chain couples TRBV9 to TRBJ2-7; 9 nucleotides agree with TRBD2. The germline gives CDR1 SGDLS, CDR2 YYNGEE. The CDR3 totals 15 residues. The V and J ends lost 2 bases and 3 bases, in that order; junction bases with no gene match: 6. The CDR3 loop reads CASSVASGAIYEQYF. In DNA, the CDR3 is TGTGCCAGCAGCGTGGCTAGCGGGGCCATCTACGAGCAGTACTTC.

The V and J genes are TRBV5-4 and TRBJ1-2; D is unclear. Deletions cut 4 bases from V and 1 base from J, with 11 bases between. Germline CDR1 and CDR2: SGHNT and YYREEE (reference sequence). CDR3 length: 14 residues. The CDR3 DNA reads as TGTGCCAGCAGCCCTGTTGCAAGTAACTATGGCTACACCTTC. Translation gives CASSPVASNYGYTF. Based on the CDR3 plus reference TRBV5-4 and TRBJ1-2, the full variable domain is ETGVTQSPTHLIKTRGQQVTLRCSSQSGHNTVSWYQQALGQGPQFIFQYYREEENGRGNFPPRFSGLQFPNYSSELNVNALELDDSALYLCASSPVASNYGYTFGSGTRLTVV.

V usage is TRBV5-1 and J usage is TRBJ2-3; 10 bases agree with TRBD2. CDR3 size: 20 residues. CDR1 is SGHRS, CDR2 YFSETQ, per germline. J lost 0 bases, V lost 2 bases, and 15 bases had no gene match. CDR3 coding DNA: TGCGCCAGCAGCTTTCAGGCTAGCGGGGGACCCAGTCCTAGCACAGATACGCAGTATTTT. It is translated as CASSFQASGGPSPSTDTQYF.

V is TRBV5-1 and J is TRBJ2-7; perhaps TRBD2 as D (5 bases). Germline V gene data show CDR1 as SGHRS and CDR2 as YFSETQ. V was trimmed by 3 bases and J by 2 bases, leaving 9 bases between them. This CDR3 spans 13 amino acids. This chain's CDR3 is CASSSRTAYEQYF. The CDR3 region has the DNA TGCGCCAGCAGCTCTCGGACTGCCTACGAGCAGTACTTC.

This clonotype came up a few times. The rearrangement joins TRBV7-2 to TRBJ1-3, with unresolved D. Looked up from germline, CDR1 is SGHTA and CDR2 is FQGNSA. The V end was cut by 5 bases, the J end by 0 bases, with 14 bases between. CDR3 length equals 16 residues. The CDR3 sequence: CASSAVPRVSGNTIYF. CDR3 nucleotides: TGTGCCAGCAGCGCCGTCCCCAGAGTCTCTGGAAACACCATATATTTT.

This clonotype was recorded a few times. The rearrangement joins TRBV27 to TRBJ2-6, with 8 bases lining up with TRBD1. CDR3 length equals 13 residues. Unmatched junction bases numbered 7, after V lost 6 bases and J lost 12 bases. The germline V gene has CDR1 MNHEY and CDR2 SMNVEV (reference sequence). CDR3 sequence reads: CASSRQGSGVLTF. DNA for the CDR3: TGTGCCAGCAGCAGACAGGGGTCAGGCGTCCTGACTTTC. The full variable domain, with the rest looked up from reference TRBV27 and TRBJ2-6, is EAQVTQNPRYLITVTGKKLTVTCSQNMNHEYMSWYRQDPGLGLRQIYYSMNVEVTDKGDVPEGYKVSRKEKRNFPLILESPSPNQTSLYFCASSRQGSGVLTFGAGSRLTVL.

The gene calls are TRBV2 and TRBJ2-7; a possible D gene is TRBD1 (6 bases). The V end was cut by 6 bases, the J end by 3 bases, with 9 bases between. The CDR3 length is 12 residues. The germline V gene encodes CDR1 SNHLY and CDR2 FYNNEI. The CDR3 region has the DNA TGTGCCAGCAGGACAGGCCACTACGAGCAGTACTTC. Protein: CASRTGHYEQYF.

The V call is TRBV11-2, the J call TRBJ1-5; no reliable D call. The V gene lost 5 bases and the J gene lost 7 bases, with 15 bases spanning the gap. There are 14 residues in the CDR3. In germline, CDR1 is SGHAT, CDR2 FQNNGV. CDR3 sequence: CASSPTPVRQPQHF. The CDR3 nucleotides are TGTGCCAGCAGCCCGACCCCCGTAAGACAGCCCCAGCATTTT.

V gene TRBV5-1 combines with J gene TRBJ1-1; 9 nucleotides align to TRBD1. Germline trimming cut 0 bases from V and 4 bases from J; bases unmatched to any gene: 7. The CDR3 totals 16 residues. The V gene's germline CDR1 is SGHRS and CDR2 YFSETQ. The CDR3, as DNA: TGCGCCAGCAGCTTGGCCCCGGGACAGGGATCCACTGAAGCTTTCTTT. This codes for CASSLAPGQGSTEAFF.

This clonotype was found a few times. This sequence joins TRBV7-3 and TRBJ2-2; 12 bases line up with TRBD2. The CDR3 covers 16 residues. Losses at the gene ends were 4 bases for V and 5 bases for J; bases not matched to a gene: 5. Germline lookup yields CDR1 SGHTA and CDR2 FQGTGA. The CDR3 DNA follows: TGTGCCAGCAGCTCGAGACTAGCGGGAGCGACCGGGGAGCTGTTTTTT. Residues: CASSSRLAGATGELFF.

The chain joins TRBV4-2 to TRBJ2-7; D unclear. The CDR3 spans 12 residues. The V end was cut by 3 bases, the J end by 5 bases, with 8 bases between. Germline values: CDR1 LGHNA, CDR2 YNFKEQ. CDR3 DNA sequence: TGTGCCAGCAGCCATCTCCCAGACGAGCAGTACTTC. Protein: CASSHLPDEQYF.

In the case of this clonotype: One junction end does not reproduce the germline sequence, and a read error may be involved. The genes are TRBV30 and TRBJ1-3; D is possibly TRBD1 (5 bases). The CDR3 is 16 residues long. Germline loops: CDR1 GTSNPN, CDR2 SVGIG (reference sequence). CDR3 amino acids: CAWSIRGGAPGNNIYF. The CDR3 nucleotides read TGTGCCTGGAGTATAAGGGGAGGAGCGCCTGGAAACAACATATATTTT.

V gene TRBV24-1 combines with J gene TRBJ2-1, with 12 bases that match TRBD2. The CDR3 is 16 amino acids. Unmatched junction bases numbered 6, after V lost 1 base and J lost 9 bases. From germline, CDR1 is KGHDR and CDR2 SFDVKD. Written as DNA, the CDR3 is TGTGCCACCAGTGATTTTCGACTAGCGGGAGCTGGTGAGCAGTTCTTC. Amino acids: CATSDFRLAGAGEQFF.

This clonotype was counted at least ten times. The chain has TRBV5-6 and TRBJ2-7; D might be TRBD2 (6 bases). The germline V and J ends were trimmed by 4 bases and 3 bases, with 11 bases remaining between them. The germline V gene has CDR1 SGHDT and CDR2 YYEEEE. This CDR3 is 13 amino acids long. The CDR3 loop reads CASSRGARYEQYF. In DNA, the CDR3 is TGTGCCAGCAGCCGCGGGGCGCGCTACGAGCAGTACTTC. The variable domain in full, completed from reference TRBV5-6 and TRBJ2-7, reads DAGVTQSPTHLIKTRGQQVTLRCSPKSGHDTVSWYQQALGQGPQFIFQYYEEEERQRGNFPDRFSGHQFPNYSSELNVNALLLGDSALYLCASSRGARYEQYFGPGTRLTVT.

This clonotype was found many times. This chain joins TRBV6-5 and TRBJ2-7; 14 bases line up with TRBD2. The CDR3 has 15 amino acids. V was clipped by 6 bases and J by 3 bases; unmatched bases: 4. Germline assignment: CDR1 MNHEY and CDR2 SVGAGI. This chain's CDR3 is CASSQTSGRVYEQYF. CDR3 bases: TGTGCCAGCAGCCAGACTAGCGGGAGGGTCTACGAGCAGTACTTC.

CDR3 protein: CASSFSGVIYEQYF. Here the CDR3 DNA reads TGCGCCAGCAGCTTTAGCGGGGTGATCTACGAGCAGTACTTC. The J gene is TRBJ2-7, the V gene TRBV5-1; 8 positions match TRBD2. CDR1 is SGHRS, CDR2 YFSETQ, per germline. The CDR3 sequence is 14 residues long. Trimming at V came to 2 bases and at J to 3 bases, leaving 4 bases not matched to a gene.

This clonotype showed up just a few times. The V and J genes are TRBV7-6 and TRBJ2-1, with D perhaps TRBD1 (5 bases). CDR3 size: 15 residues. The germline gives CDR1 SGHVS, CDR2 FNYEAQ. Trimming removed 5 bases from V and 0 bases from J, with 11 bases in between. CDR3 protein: CASSPVGRSYNEQFF. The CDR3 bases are TGTGCCAGCAGCCCTGTGGGGCGCTCCTACAATGAGCAGTTCTTC.

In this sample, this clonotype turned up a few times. The CDR3 DNA is TGCAGCGTAACCGACAGGGGCCACTATGGCTACACCTTC. The encoded protein is CSVTDRGHYGYTF. V usage is TRBV29-1 and J usage is TRBJ1-2, with TRBD1 matching 8 bases. Germline V CDR1 and CDR2: SQVTM, ANQGSEA. The CDR3 consists of 13 residues. The junction had 6 bases not matched to a gene; V was cut back by 6 bases and J by 3 bases.

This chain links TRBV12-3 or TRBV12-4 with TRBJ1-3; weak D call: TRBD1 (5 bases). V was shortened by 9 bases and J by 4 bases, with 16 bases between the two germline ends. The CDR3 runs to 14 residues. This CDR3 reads CASRWAGEGNTIYF. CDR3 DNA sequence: TGTGCCAGTAGATGGGCGGGGGAAGGAAACACCATATATTTT.

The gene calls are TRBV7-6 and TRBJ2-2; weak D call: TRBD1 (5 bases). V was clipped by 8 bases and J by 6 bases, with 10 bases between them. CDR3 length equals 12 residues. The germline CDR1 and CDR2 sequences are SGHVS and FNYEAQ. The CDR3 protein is CASRETAGELFF. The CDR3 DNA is TGTGCCAGCCGCGAGACAGCCGGGGAGCTGTTTTTT.

The CDR3, as DNA: TGTGCCAGCAGCCAACTAGGGGGGACAGGGACAGATACGCAGTATTTT. It specifies CASSQLGGTGTDTQYF. The V gene is TRBV14, the J gene TRBJ2-3; 9 nucleotides match TRBD1. The germline V gene has CDR1 SGHDN and CDR2 FVKESK. V shed 2 bases and J 3 bases; nucleotides not matched to a gene: 6. The CDR3 has 16 amino acids.

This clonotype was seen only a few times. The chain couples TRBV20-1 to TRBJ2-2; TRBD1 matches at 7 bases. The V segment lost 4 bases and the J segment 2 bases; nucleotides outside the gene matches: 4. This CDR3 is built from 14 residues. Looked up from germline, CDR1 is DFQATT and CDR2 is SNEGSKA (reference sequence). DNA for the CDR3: TGCAGTGCTACGGGACAGACTAACACCGGGGAGCTGTTTTTT. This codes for CSATGQTNTGELFF.

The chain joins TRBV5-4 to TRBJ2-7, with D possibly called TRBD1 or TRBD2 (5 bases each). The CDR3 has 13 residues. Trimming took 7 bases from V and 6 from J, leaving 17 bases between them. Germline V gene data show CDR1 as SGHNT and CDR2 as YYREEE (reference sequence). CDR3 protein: CASRSGDGGEQYF. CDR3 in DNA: TGTGCCAGCCGGTCGGGTGATGGGGGCGAGCAGTACTTC.

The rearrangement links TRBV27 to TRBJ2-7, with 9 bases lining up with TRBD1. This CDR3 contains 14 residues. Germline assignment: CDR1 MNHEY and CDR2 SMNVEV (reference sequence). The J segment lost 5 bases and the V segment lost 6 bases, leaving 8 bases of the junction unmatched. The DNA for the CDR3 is TGTGCCAGCAGGCCCCTACAGGGGGCGAACGAGCAGTACTTC. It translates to CASRPLQGANEQYF.

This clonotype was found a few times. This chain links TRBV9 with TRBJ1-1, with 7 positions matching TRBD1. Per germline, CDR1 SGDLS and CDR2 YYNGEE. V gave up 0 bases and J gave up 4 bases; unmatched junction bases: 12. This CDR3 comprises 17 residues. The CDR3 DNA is TGTGCCAGCAGCGTAGAAGGGGACAGCAGGGAGTTCACTGAAGCTTTCTTT. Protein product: CASSVEGDSREFTEAFF.

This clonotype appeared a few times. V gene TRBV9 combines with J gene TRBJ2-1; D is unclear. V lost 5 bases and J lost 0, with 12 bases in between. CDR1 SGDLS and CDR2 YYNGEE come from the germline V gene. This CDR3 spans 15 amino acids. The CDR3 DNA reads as TGTGCCAGCAGTGATCTGGGAAGCTCCTACAATGAGCAGTTCTTC. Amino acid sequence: CASSDLGSSYNEQFF. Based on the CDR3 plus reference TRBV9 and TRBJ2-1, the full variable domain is DSGVTQTPKHLITATGQRVTLRCSPRSGDLSVYWYQQSLDQGLQFLIQYYNGEERAKGNILERFSAQQFPDLHSELNLSSLELGDSALYFCASSDLGSSYNEQFFGPGTRLTVL.

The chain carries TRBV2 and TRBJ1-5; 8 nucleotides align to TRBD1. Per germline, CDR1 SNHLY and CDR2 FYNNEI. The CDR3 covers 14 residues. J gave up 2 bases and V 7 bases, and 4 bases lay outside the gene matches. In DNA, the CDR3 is TGTGCCAGCAATGGACAGGGCCGCAATCAGCCCCAGCATTTT. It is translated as CASNGQGRNQPQHF.